One sample yielded the 12 T cell receptor beta chains listed below, sequenced in a study of blood T cell repertoires in COVID-19. Some clones are missing from TCRdb's copy, which holds only in-frame ones; the method was immunoSEQ multiplex PCR. The table lists 70,000 or so clones, 75% to 85% of them singletons. The sequenced material came from peripheral blood. The receptors here all came from a human donor in a cohort sampled during active COVID-19.

The chain uses TRBV6-5 and TRBJ2-1; D perhaps matches TRBD1 (5 bases). V was pared by 6 bases and J by 16 bases, with 22 bases between. CDR1 MNHEY and CDR2 SVGAGI come from the germline V gene. The CDR3 runs 13 residues. The CDR3 loop reads CASSSKTETLHFF. The CDR3 DNA follows: TGTGCCAGCAGCAGTAAGACAGAAACCCTCCATTTCTTC.

The table lists this clone with a count of one. The chain links TRBV7-8 to TRBJ2-1, with TRBD2 matching over 10 bases. After removal of 5 bases from V and 7 bases from J, the junction contained 11 bases not matched to a gene. The germline gives CDR1 SGHVS, CDR2 FQNEAQ. This CDR3 has 16 amino acids. The CDR3 here is CASSQALAGVRNEQFF. In DNA form, the CDR3 reads TGTGCCAGCAGCCAGGCCCTAGCGGGAGTGAGGAATGAGCAGTTCTTC.

This CDR3 is CASSYKGRHEKLFF. The CDR3 DNA is TGTGCCAGCAGTTACAAGGGGAGGCATGAAAAACTGTTTTTT. The gene calls are TRBV6-6 and TRBJ1-4, with D perhaps TRBD1 (5 bases). V was shortened by 2 bases and J by 6 bases, with 10 bases between the two germline ends. This CDR3 comprises 14 residues. Germline-derived CDR1 and CDR2 are MNHNY and SVGAGI (reference sequence).

This clone was detected once. The chain employs TRBV28 and TRBJ2-5; D gene unclear. The V and J ends lost 3 bases and 5 bases respectively, with 10 bases between them. The germline V gene encodes CDR1 MDHEN and CDR2 SYDVKM. The length of the CDR3 is 13 residues. The CDR3 is CASSLGFGETQYF. As DNA, the CDR3 is TGTGCCAGCAGTTTGGGTTTCGGGGAGACCCAGTACTTC.

This clone was observed a handful of times. V and J are TRBV5-5 and TRBJ2-3, with D tentatively TRBD2 (5 bases). CDR3 length: 14 residues. Germline CDR1 SGHKS, CDR2 YYEKEE (reference sequence). V was trimmed by 2 bases and J by 1 base, leaving 8 bases between them. The CDR3 sequence is CASSFEGGTDTQYF. In nucleotides, the CDR3 is TGTGCCAGCAGCTTCGAGGGAGGCACAGATACGCAGTATTTT.

CDR3 in DNA: TGTGCCAGCAGCAAAGGGAGCGGGAGCACCTACAATGAGCAGTTCTTC. Translating gives CASSKGSGSTYNEQFF. This sequence joins TRBV21-1 and TRBJ2-1; TRBD2, the table's D call, was not compared with the DNA. TRBV21-1 has pseudogene status. This CDR3 is built from 16 residues.

The rearrangement uses TRBV7-2 and TRBJ1-5, with D possibly matching TRBD1 (6 bases). Germline assignment: CDR1 SGHTA and CDR2 FQGNSA. The CDR3 extends over 15 amino acids. Trimming left V 5 bases short and J 2 bases short, with 13 bases between. As DNA, the CDR3 is TGTGCCAGCAGCCTTCAGGGGAACGGCAATCAGCCCCAGCATTTT. Translated: CASSLQGNGNQPQHF.

V and J are TRBV30 and TRBJ1-4; no reliable D call. CDR1 is GTSNPN, CDR2 SVGIG, per germline (reference sequence). The CDR3 consists of 14 residues. The germline V and J ends were trimmed by 0 bases and 5 bases, with 10 bases remaining between them. The CDR3, as DNA: TGTGCCTGGAGTGTACCGGGATTAAATGAAAAACTGTTTTTT. This translates into CAWSVPGLNEKLFF.

This clone occurred a few times. The chain employs TRBV7-6 and TRBJ2-7; 12 bases match TRBD2. V lost 8 bases and J lost 6; bases outside the gene matches: 11. CDR3 size: 15 residues. CDR1 SGHVS and CDR2 FNYEAQ come from the germline V gene. The CDR3 DNA reads as TGTGCCAGCGCCGCCCCGACTAGCGGGAGTAGCGAGCAGTACTTC. It encodes CASAAPTSGSSEQYF. Complete variable domain (other parts from reference TRBV7-6 and TRBJ2-7): GAGVSQSPRYKVTKRGQDVALRCDPISGHVSLYWYRQALGQGPEFLTYFNYEAQQDKSGLPNDRFSAERPEGSISTLTIQRTEQRDSAMYRCASAAPTSGSSEQYFGPGTRLTVT.

CDR3 sequence (DNA): TGTGCCAGCAGCGTAGGTGGGACAGGGACTAATGAAAAACTGTTTTTT. It is translated as CASSVGGTGTNEKLFF. This chain links TRBV9 with TRBJ1-4; 9 nucleotides align to TRBD1. The CDR3 covers 16 residues. Trimming took 0 bases from V and 2 from J; bases not matched to a gene: 2. Germline assignment: CDR1 SGDLS and CDR2 YYNGEE.

The V call is TRBV29-1, the J call TRBJ1-1; D is uncertain. CDR3 size: 12 residues. CDR1 is SQVTM and CDR2 is ANQGSEA in the germline V gene. V lost 6 bases and J lost 1, with 9 bases in between. This CDR3 is CSVKEWNTEAFF. The CDR3, as DNA: TGCAGCGTCAAAGAGTGGAACACTGAAGCTTTCTTT.

The rearrangement links TRBV6-1 to TRBJ2-7; TRBD2 matches 8 bases. Germline V CDR1 and CDR2: MNHNS, SASEGT. This CDR3 has 17 amino acids. Trimming took 0 bases from V and 0 from J; bases not matched to a gene: 7. The CDR3 DNA reads as TGTGCCAGCAGTGAAGCGCGGGGGGACACCTTCTCCTACGAGCAGTACTTC. Its translation: CASSEARGDTFSYEQYF.